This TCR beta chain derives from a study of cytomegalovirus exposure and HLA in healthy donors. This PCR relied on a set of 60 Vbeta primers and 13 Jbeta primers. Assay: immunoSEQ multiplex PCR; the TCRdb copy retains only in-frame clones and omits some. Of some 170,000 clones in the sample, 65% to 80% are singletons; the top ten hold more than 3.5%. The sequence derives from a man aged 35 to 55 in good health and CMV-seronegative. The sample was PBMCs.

CDR3 nucleotides: TGTGCCAGCAGCTTACCCAGGGGGGTTCACACTGAAGCTTTCTTT. Translating gives CASSLPRGVHTEAFF. The rearrangement links TRBV7-9 to TRBJ1-1; 7 nucleotides match TRBD1. V shed 2 bases, J shed 3 bases, and the junction held 6 bases outside the gene matches. CDR1 and CDR2 from the germline V gene are SEHNR and FQNEAQ (reference sequence). This CDR3 region has 15 residues.